This T cell receptor beta chain came from a study of T cell responses to AZD1222 COVID-19 vaccine. CDR3 length equals 12 residues. Germline assignment: CDR1 GTSNPN and CDR2 SVGIG (reference sequence). V was shortened by 5 bases and J by 0 bases, with 4 bases between the two germline ends. Sequenced by immunoSEQ multiplex PCR; TCRdb stores in-frame clones only, minus some. The repertoire holds 65,000 to 80,000 clones, with about 92% as singletons. Study outcomes and limitations: Most donors were white British and more were female, and clonal diversity was possibly underestimated. The study sampled repertoires only after the peak T cell response.

Comments on this clone: What it binds is unknown.

This clonotype originated in an adult in good health. The rearrangement links TRBV30 to TRBJ2-2; D not certain. The sequencing here drew on peripheral blood, taken on day 0 of AZD1222 vaccination. CDR3 bases: TGTGCCTGGGGTTCGAACACCGGGGAGCTGTTTTTT. Its protein product is CAWGSNTGELFF.